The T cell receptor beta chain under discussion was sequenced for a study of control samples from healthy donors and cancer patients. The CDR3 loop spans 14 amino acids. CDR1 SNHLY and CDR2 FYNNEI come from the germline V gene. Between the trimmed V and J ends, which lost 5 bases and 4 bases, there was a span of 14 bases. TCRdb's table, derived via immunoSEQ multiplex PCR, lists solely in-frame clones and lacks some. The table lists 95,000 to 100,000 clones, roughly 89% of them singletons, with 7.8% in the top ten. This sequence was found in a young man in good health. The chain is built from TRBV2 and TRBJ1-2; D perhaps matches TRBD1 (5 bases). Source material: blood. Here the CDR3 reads CASSPGPNGYGYTF. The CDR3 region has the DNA TGTGCCAGCAGTCCGGGGCCGAACGGCTATGGCTACACCTTC.